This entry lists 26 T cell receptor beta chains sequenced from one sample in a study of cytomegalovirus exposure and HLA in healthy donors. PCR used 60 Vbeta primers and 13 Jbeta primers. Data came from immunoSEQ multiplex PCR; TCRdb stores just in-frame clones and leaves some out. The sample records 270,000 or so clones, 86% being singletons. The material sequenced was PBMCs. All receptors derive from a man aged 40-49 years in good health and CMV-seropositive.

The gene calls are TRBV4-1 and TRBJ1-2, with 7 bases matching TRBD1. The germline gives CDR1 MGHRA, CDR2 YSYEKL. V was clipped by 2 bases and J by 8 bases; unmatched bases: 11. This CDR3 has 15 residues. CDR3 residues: CASSQPTGNWIGYTF. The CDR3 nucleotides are TGCGCCAGCAGCCAACCGACAGGGAACTGGATCGGCTACACCTTC.

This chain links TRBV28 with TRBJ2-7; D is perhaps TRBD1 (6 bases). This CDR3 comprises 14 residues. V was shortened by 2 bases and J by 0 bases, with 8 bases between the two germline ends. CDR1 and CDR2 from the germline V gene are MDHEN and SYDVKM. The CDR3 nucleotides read TGTGCCAGCAGTTTACAACAGGGCTCCTACGAGCAGTACTTC. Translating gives CASSLQQGSYEQYF.

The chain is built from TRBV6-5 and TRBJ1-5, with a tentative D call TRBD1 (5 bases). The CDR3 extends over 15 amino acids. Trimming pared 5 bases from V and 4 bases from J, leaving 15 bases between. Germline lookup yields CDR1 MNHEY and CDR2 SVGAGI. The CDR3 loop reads CASSTLQEPNQPQHF. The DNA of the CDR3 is TGTGCCAGCAGTACCCTACAGGAGCCAAATCAGCCCCAGCATTTT.

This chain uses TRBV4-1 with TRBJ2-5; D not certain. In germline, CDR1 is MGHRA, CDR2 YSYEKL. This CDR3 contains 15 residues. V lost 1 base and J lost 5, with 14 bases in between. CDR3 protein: CASSQVSETRETQYF. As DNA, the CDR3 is TGCGCCAGCAGCCAAGTATCCGAGACGCGGGAGACCCAGTACTTC.

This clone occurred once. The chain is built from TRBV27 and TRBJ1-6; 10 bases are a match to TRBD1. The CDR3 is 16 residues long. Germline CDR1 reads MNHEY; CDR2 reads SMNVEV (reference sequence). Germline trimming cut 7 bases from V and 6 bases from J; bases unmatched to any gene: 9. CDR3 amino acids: CASTPGTGERNSPLHF. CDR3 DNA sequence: TGTGCCAGCACCCCCGGGACAGGGGAGCGTAATTCACCCCTCCACTTT.

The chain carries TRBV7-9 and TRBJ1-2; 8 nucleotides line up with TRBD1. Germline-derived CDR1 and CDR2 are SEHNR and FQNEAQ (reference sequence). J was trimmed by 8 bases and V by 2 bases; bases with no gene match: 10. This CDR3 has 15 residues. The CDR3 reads CASSLPGQGPWGYTF. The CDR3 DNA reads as TGTGCCAGCAGCTTACCCGGACAGGGCCCTTGGGGCTACACCTTC.

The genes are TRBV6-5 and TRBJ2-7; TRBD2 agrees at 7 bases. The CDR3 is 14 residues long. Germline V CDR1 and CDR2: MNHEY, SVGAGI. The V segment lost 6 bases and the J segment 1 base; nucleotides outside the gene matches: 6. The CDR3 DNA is TGTGCCAGCAGGGGGGGGAGGGGATCCTACGAGCAGTACTTC. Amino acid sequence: CASRGGRGSYEQYF.

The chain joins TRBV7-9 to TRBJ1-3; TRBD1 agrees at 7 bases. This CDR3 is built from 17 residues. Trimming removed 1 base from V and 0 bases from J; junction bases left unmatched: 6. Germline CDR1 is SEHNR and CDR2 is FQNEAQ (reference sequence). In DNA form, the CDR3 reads TGTGCCAGCAGCTTAGGACAGGGTTCCTTCTCTGGAAACACCATATATTTT. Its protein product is CASSLGQGSFSGNTIYF.

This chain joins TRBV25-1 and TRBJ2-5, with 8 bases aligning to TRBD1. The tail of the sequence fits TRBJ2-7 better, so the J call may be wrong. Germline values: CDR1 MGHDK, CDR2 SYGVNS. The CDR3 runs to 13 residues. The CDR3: CASSEGQVVEQYF. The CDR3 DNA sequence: TGTGCCAGCAGTGAGGGACAGGTTGTCGAGCAGTACTTC.

As DNA, the CDR3 is TGTGCCAGTAGTATGCTCACGCTAGCGGGCTACGACGACAAGCAGTTCTTC. It is translated as CASSMLTLAGYDDKQFF. The chain is built from TRBV19 and TRBJ2-1, with 8 bases matching TRBD2. CDR3 length: 17 residues. V was pared by 3 bases and J by 11 bases, with 18 bases of the junction left unmatched. Germline V CDR1 and CDR2: LNHDA, SQIVND (reference sequence).

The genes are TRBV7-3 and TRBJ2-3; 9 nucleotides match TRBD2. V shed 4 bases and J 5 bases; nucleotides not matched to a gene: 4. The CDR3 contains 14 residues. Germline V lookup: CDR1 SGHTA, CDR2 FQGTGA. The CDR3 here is CASSSAGGGDTQYF. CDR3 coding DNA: TGTGCCAGCAGCTCGGCGGGGGGGGGAGATACGCAGTATTTT. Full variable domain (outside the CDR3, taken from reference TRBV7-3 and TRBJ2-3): GAGVSQTPSNKVTEKGKYVELRCDPISGHTALYWYRQSLGQGPEFLIYFQGTGAADDSGLPNDRFFAVRPEGSVSTLKIQRTERGDSAVYLCASSSAGGGDTQYFGPGTRLTVL.

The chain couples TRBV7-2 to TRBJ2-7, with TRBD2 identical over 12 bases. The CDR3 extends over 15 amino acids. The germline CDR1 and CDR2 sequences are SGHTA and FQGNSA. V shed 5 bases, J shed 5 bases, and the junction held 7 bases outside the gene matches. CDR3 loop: CASSRTSGTFDEQYF. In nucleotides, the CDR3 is TGTGCCAGCAGCCGGACTAGCGGGACGTTCGACGAGCAGTACTTC.

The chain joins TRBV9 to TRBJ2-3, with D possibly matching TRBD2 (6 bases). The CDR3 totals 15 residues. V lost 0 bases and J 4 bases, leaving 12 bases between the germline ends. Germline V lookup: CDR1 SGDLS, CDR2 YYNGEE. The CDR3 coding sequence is TGTGCCAGCAGCGTAGTGGCGGGATTCGCAGATACGCAGTATTTT. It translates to CASSVVAGFADTQYF. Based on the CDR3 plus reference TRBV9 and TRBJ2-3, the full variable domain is DSGVTQTPKHLITATGQRVTLRCSPRSGDLSVYWYQQSLDQGLQFLIQYYNGEERAKGNILERFSAQQFPDLHSELNLSSLELGDSALYFCASSVVAGFADTQYFGPGTRLTVL.

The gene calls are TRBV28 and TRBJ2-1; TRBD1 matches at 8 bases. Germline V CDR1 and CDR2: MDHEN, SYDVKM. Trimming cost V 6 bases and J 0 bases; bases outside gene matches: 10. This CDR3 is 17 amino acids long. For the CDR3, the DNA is TGTGCCAGCAGGTCGAGACAGGGGACGAGCTCCTACAATGAGCAGTTCTTC. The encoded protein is CASRSRQGTSSYNEQFF.

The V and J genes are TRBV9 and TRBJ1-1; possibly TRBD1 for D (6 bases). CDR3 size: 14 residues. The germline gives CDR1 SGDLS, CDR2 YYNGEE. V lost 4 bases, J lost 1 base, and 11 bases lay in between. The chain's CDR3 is CASSPRGQNTEAFF. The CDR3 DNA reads TGTGCCAGCAGCCCCCGGGGACAGAACACTGAAGCTTTCTTT. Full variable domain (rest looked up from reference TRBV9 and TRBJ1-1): DSGVTQTPKHLITATGQRVTLRCSPRSGDLSVYWYQQSLDQGLQFLIQYYNGEERAKGNILERFSAQQFPDLHSELNLSSLELGDSALYFCASSPRGQNTEAFFGQGTRLTVV.

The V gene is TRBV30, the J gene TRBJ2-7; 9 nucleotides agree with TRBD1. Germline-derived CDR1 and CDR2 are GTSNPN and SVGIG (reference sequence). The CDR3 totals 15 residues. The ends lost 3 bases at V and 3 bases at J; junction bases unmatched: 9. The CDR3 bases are TGTGCCTGGAGAAGGGGACAGGGAAGGATCTACGAGCAGTACTTC. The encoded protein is CAWRRGQGRIYEQYF.

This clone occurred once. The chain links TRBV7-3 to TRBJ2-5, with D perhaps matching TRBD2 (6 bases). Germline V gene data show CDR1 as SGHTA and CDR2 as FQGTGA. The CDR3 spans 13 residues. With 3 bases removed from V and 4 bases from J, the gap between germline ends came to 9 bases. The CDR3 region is CASSFGGTETQYF. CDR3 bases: TGTGCCAGCAGCTTCGGGGGAACAGAGACCCAGTACTTC.

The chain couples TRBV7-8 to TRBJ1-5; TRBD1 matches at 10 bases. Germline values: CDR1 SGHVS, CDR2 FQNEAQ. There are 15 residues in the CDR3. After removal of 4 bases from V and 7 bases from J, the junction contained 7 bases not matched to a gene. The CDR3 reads CASSSRQGARQPQHF. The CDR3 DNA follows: TGTGCCAGCAGCTCTAGACAGGGGGCACGGCAGCCCCAGCATTTT.

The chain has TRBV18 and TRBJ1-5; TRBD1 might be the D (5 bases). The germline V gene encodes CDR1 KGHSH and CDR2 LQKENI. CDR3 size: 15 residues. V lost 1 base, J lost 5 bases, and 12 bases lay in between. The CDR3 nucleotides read TGTGCCAGCTCACCACGGGGCGAATTCGATCAGCCCCAGCATTTT. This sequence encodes CASSPRGEFDQPQHF.

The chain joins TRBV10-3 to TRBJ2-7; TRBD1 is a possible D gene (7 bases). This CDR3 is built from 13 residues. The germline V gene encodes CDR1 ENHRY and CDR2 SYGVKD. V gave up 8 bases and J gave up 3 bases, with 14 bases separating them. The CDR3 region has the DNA TGTGCCATCGGAGGGACAGAGCTCTACGAGCAGTACTTC. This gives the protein CAIGGTELYEQYF.

The CDR3 region is CASSHLQGRYTDTQYF. CDR3 nucleotides: TGTGCCAGCAGCCACCTACAGGGCCGCTACACAGATACGCAGTATTTT. The chain joins TRBV14 to TRBJ2-3, with D tentatively TRBD1 (6 bases). There are 16 residues in the CDR3. Germline V CDR1 and CDR2: SGHDN, FVKESK. V was pared by 3 bases and J by 2 bases, with 15 bases between.

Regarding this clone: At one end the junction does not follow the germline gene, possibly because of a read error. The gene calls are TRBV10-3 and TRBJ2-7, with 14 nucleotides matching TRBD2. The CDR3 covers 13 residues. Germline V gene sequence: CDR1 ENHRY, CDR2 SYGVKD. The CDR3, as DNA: TGTGCCATCAGTGACGGGGGACTAGCGGGAGTTGGCTTC. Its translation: CAISDGGLAGVGF.

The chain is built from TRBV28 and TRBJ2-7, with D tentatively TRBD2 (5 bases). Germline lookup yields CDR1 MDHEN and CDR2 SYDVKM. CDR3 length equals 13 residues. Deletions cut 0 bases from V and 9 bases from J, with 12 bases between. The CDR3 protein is CASSLWDCHPQYF. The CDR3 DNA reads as TGTGCCAGCAGTTTATGGGACTGCCACCCGCAGTACTTC.

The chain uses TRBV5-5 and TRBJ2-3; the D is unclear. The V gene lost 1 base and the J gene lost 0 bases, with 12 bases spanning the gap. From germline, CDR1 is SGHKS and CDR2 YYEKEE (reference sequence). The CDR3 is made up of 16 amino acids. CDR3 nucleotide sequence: TGTGCCAGCAGCTTGAGACGGGTATCTAGCACAGATACGCAGTATTTT. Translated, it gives CASSLRRVSSTDTQYF.

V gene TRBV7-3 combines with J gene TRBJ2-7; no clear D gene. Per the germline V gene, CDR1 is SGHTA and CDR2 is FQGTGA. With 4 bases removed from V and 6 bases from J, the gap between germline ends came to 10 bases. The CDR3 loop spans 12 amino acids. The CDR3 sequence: CASSSTNSEQYF. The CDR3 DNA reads TGTGCCAGCAGCTCCACTAACTCCGAGCAGTACTTC.

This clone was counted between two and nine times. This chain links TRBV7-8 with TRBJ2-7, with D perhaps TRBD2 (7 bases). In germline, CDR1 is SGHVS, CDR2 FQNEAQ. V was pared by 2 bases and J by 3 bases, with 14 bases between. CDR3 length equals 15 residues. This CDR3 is CASSLLGGGVYEQYF. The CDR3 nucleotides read TGTGCCAGCAGCTTACTTGGGGGGGGCGTCTACGAGCAGTACTTC.